This TCR beta chain stems from a study of T cell clusters in autoimmune cytopenias. Study as a whole: A median age of around 59 years and mean of approximately 50 years characterized healthy donor controls. Study-level findings and limits: Physiological T cell clusters of healthy donors were apparently absent in primary autoimmune cytopenia patients.

Each sample's input was around 250 ng genomic DNA, 38,000 or so genome equivalents. As for this clonotype: The antigen is unknown.

The CDR3 has 14 amino acids. Germline V gene lookup returns CDR1 MNHEY and CDR2 SVGAGI. TRB was amplified by touch-down multiplex PCR, primer pools A and B combined. From its re-call of the multiplex PCR reads, TCRdb lists each CDR3 protein once, without DNA. This table holds around 7,000 distinct CDR3 sequences. The data were also submitted as part of a second study, on T cell repertoires in aging, cancer and after chemotherapy. That publication notes: Healthy donor repertoires were recorded over several months to years and showed clear clonal overlap. Compared with age-matched healthy donors, untreated hematological or solid cancer patients showed higher blood TCR clonality.

The chain uses TRBV6-5 and TRBJ1-5; TCRdb designates TRBD1, a call that cannot be tested without DNA. Sequenced: peripheral blood. This sequence was found in a human donor in good health. The CDR3: CASSYADRVGPQHF.